Below, 23 T cell receptor beta chains from the same sample are listed, as sequenced in a study of CD8+ T cells in alopecia areata. Scientists pooled cutaneous lymph node cells and sorted them on CD4, CD8alpha, NKG2D, NKG2ACE and other markers. In each case, RNA was isolated and then reverse transcribed into cDNA as the sequencing template. Repertoires were generated with immunoSEQ multiplex PCR, while TCRdb's copy carries only in-frame clones and drops some. Listed for the sample are approximately 280,000 clones, none seen a single time. What was sequenced was CD4+ T cells sorted from a lymph node. These receptors originate from a C3H/HeJ mouse with alopecia areata. The MHC haplotype of this mouse line is H2-k.

Turning to this clone: Gene names are mouse gene names. The read finishes 4 residues shy of the CDR3 end, and the germline J gene is used to complete it. The gene calls are TRBV1 and TRBJ2-5; 11 bases are shared with TRBD2. CDR3 length: 15 residues. The germline CDR1 and CDR2 sequences are NSQYPW and LRSPGD (reference sequence). CDR3 sequence: CTCSARTGGIDTQYF. The DNA read from the CDR3 is TGCACCTGCAGTGCACGGACTGGGGGGATTGAC.

This clone has more than one count but fewer than ten. The gene names given are mouse names. The CDR3 is cut off 4 residues early in the read; its end comes from the germline J gene. Different DNA sequences within this sample yield the same CDR3. V usage is TRBV13-2 and J usage is TRBJ2-7; 7 nucleotides agree with TRBD2. CDR3 length: 13 residues. CDR1 is NNHNN and CDR2 is SYGAGS in the germline V gene (reference sequence). CDR3 DNA, as far as it was read: TGTGCCAGCGGTGATCCCTGGGGGTAT. It encodes CASGDPWGY. The entire CDR3 protein is CASGDPWGYEQYF.

The table lists this clone with a few counts. Genes here carry mouse names. The CDR3 end lies 4 residues beyond the end of the read and is filled in from the germline J gene. The gene calls are TRBV1 and TRBJ2-7; 8 bases are a match to TRBD2. The CDR3 is 17 residues long. Germline V gives CDR1 NSQYPW, CDR2 LRSPGD (reference sequence). The V gene end was trimmed by 1 base and the J gene end by 0 bases; junction bases not matched to a gene: 8. The CDR3 sequence: CTCSAATGGRSSYEQYF. The DNA read from the CDR3 is TGCACCTGCAGTGCAGCAACTGGGGGCAGGAGCTCCTAT.

To note about this clone: Mouse gene names apply. The CDR3 end falls 4 residues outside the read, so it is completed with the germline J gene. This sequence joins TRBV13-3 and TRBJ2-4, with TRBD2 as a possible D gene (6 bases). CDR3 length: 14 residues. Germline loops: CDR1 NNHDY, CDR2 SYVADS. Trimming stripped 2 bases from V and 1 base from J, with 8 bases between. This CDR3 reads CASSDSGGQNTLYF. Partial CDR3 DNA: TGTGCCAGCAGTGACTCTGGGGGTCAAAAC.

The table lists this clone with a few counts. Gene names are the mouse ones. Read coverage stops 4 residues before the CDR3 terminus; the germline J gene supplies the remainder. This CDR3 is also generated by other DNA sequences in the sample. The J gene is TRBJ2-5, the V gene TRBV13-1, with 8 bases fitting TRBD2. CDR1 and CDR2 (germline): NSHNY, SYGAGN. The CDR3 loop spans 12 amino acids. The CDR3 loop is CASSAGGDTQYF. The sequenced part of the CDR3 DNA is TGTGCCAGCAGTGCTGGGGGGGAC.

This clone came up a few times. The listed genes are named as in mouse. The read halts 4 residues ahead of the CDR3 end, with the missing end drawn from the germline J gene. The rearrangement joins TRBV13-1 to TRBJ2-1; D is perhaps TRBD1 (6 bases). Germline V gene sequence: CDR1 NSHNY, CDR2 SYGAGN. V gave up 0 bases and J gave up 2 bases, with 12 bases separating them. The CDR3 runs to 16 residues. CDR3 DNA, as far as it was read: TGTGCCAGCAGTGATGTGGACAGCCCCTACTATGCT. Translated: CASSDVDSPYYA. In full, the CDR3 is CASSDVDSPYYAEQFF.

As to this clone: The listed genes are named as in mouse. The CDR3 DNA, read in part, is TGTGCCAGCAGTATTGGGGGGAGAGAC. Translated: CASSIGGRD. Given in full, the CDR3 is CASSIGGRDTQYF. The genes are TRBV19 and TRBJ2-5; 7 bases agree with TRBD2. The CDR3 end is not reached by the read, which stops 4 residues before it; the germline J gene fills it in. The germline V gene encodes CDR1 FNHDT and CDR2 SITEND (reference sequence). There are 13 residues in the CDR3.

This clone was found a few times. Gene names follow the mouse nomenclature. Sequencing ends 4 residues short of the CDR3 end; the germline J gene provides the rest. The rearrangement uses TRBV13-2 and TRBJ2-7; the match to TRBD2 covers 11 bases. Germline-derived CDR1 and CDR2 are NNHNN and SYGAGS (reference sequence). The CDR3 sequence is 14 residues long. The part of the CDR3 DNA that was read is TGTGCCAGCGGTGATGGGGGACTGGGGGAT. Its protein is CASGDGGLGD. The CDR3, in full, reads CASGDGGLGDEQYF.

In this sample, this clone turned up a few times. Germline and genes here are mouse. The DNA ends 3 residues before the CDR3 does, and the rest of the CDR3 is filled in from the germline J gene. The chain carries TRBV13-1 and TRBJ1-6, with a tentative D call TRBD1 (6 bases). TRBJ1-6 is an ORF, and what it does is uncertain. The CDR3 extends over 15 amino acids. Germline assignment: CDR1 NSHNY and CDR2 SYGAGN. The V and J ends lost 0 bases and 6 bases respectively, with 10 bases between them. CDR3 DNA, as far as it was read: TGTGCCAGCAGTGATGGCTGGGGGCCTAATTCGCCC. Its translation: CASSDGWGPNSP. From start to end, the CDR3 is CASSDGWGPNSPLYF.

Comments on this clone: Genes here carry mouse names. The sequenced CDR3 bases are TGCACCTGCAGTGGAGGCAGGTTCCAAGAC. Its translation is CTCSGGRFQD. The entire CDR3 sequence reads CTCSGGRFQDTQYF. The chain uses TRBV1 and TRBJ2-5; D gene unclear. The read halts 4 residues ahead of the CDR3 end, with the missing end drawn from the germline J gene. Deletions cut 4 bases from V and 2 bases from J, with 10 bases between. This CDR3 comprises 14 residues. Germline V CDR1 and CDR2: NSQYPW, LRSPGD (reference sequence).

A few counts support this clone. The genes and germline here are from mouse. The CDR3 is cut off 4 residues early in the read; its end comes from the germline J gene. The sample holds other DNA sequences that translate to the same CDR3. The chain carries TRBV31 and TRBJ2-2; 8 nucleotides agree with TRBD1. This CDR3 is 15 amino acids long. From germline, CDR1 is GKSSPN and CDR2 SITVG. After removal of 3 bases from V and 3 bases from J, the junction contained 6 bases not matched to a gene. CDR3 region: CAWSLRGLDTGQLYF. The sequenced CDR3 bases are TGTGCCTGGAGCCTCAGGGGGCTGGACACCGGG. Based on the CDR3 plus reference TRBV31 and TRBJ2-2, the full variable domain is AQTIHQWPVAEIKAVGSPLSLGCTIKGKSSPNLYWYWQATGGTLQQLFYSITVGQVESVVQLNLSASRPKDDQFILSTEKLLLSHSGFYLCAWSLRGLDTGQLYFGEGSKLTVL.

Concerning this clone itself: These gene names are mouse names. The CDR3 extends 4 residues past the end of the read, so its final part is completed from the germline J gene. V usage is TRBV5 and J usage is TRBJ2-2; 11 nucleotides agree with TRBD2. The germline V gene encodes CDR1 LGHNA and CDR2 YNLKQL (reference sequence). This CDR3 is 15 amino acids long. The ends lost 4 bases at V and 3 bases at J; junction bases unmatched: 1. The CDR3 region is CASSPGLGDTGQLYF. The CDR3 bases that were read are TGTGCCAGCAGCCCGGGACTGGGGGACACCGGG.

Note on this clone: The gene names here belong to mouse. From the germline J gene comes the end of the CDR3, since the read stops 4 residues before it. The chain combines TRBV13-1 with TRBJ2-5; 8 positions match TRBD2. This CDR3 contains 15 residues. Germline CDR1 and CDR2: NSHNY and SYGAGN. The ends lost 2 bases at V and 0 bases at J; junction bases unmatched: 2. The CDR3 loop is CASSDWGVNQDTQYF. The sequenced CDR3 bases are TGTGCCAGCAGTGACTGGGGGGTTAACCAAGAC.

This clone was seen only a few times. Gene names follow the mouse nomenclature. The read ends 4 residues early relative to the CDR3; the germline J gene fills the gap. The V call is TRBV17, the J call TRBJ2-5; D perhaps matches TRBD2 (6 bases). Between the trimmed V and J ends, which lost 3 bases and 3 bases, there was a span of 10 bases. CDR1 MNHDT and CDR2 YYDKIL come from the germline V gene. The CDR3 is 14 amino acids. The CDR3 spells CASSSGLGQDTQYF. The CDR3 bases that were read are TGTGCTAGCAGTAGTGGGCTGGGGCAAGAC.

This clone was recorded a few times. Germline and genes: mouse. The read stops 4 residues short of the end of the CDR3; the missing end is completed from the germline J gene. The genes are TRBV19 and TRBJ2-2, with D perhaps matching TRBD2 (6 bases). The CDR3 loop spans 13 amino acids. V was clipped by 7 bases and J by 3 bases, with 10 bases between them. Germline CDR1 is FNHDT and CDR2 is SITEND (reference sequence). Partial CDR3 DNA: TGTGCCAGCCTGCGGGGGGACACCGGG. It specifies CASLRGDTG. From start to end, the CDR3 is CASLRGDTGQLYF.

In regard to this clone: Genes and germline are mouse. The sequence runs out 4 residues before the end of the CDR3; the remainder is reconstructed from the germline J gene. The chain links TRBV13-1 to TRBJ2-2; D might be TRBD1 (6 bases). The CDR3 runs to 14 residues. Trimming removed 2 bases at V and 4 bases at J, with 9 bases between. Germline loops: CDR1 NSHNY, CDR2 SYGAGN. The CDR3 DNA, read in part, is TGTGCCAGCAGTGAAGCAGGGGTCACCGGG. It is translated as CASSEAGVTG. The CDR3 as a whole reads CASSEAGVTGQLYF.

Turning to this clone: Gene names denote mouse genes. The CDR3 goes on 4 residues after the read ends, and that part is filled in from the germline J gene. Different DNA sequences within this sample yield the same CDR3. The chain recombines TRBV13-1 with TRBJ2-2, with 7 bases identical to TRBD1. V was pared by 3 bases and J by 1 base, with 3 bases of the junction left unmatched. The CDR3 is 15 residues long. Germline V gene lookup returns CDR1 NSHNY and CDR2 SYGAGN. The sequenced CDR3 bases are TGTGCCAGCAGTGGCCGGGACAGAAACACCGGG. This sequence encodes CASSGRDRNTG. The full-length CDR3 reads as CASSGRDRNTGQLYF.

A few counts support this clone. Mouse gene names apply. CDR3: CASSQAGTAEVFF. The covered CDR3 bases are TGTGCCAGCAGCCAAGCCGGGACAGCA. The rearrangement uses TRBV5 and TRBJ1-1; TRBD1 matches at 7 bases. The read ends 4 residues early relative to the CDR3; the germline J gene fills the gap. This CDR3 contains 13 residues. The V gene's germline CDR1 is LGHNA and CDR2 YNLKQL (reference sequence).

Of note for this clone: Gene names and germline match the mouse. The CDR3 end lies 4 residues beyond the end of the read and is filled in from the germline J gene. The chain combines TRBV19 with TRBJ2-7, with 9 bases fitting TRBD2. The V and J ends lost 2 bases and 3 bases, in that order; junction bases with no gene match: 3. This CDR3 contains 14 residues. CDR1 and CDR2 (germline): FNHDT, SITEND (reference sequence). CDR3: CASSISWGGYEQYF. Incomplete CDR3 DNA: TGTGCCAGCAGTATCTCCTGGGGGGGCTAT.

This clone was observed a few times. Genes and germline are mouse. Read coverage stops 4 residues before the CDR3 terminus; the germline J gene supplies the remainder. In the same sample, other DNA sequences code for this CDR3. The J gene is TRBJ2-1, the V gene TRBV1; D is possibly TRBD2 (6 bases). This CDR3 has 14 amino acids. Germline V gives CDR1 NSQYPW, CDR2 LRSPGD (reference sequence). V gave up 6 bases and J gave up 0 bases, with 9 bases separating them. CDR3 sequence reads: CTCSELGNYAEQFF. The part of the CDR3 DNA that was read is TGCACCTGCAGCGAACTGGGTAACTATGCT.

This clone was counted between two and nine times. Mouse germline and gene names are used. Coverage ceases 4 residues before the CDR3 finishes, and the germline J gene fills in the end. Other DNA sequences in the same sample also yield this CDR3. The rearrangement joins TRBV19 to TRBJ2-3; D remains ambiguous. The CDR3 has 12 amino acids. V was pared by 6 bases and J by 0 bases, with 5 bases between. The germline V gene has CDR1 FNHDT and CDR2 SITEND (reference sequence). CDR3 DNA (partial): TGTGCCAGCACAACTAGTGCAGAA. It is translated as CASTTSAE. The CDR3 reads in full as CASTTSAETLYF.

This clone was observed a few times. Mouse germline and gene names are used. The CDR3 is cut off 4 residues early in the read; its end comes from the germline J gene. This chain links TRBV13-2 with TRBJ2-3; 9 positions match TRBD2. This CDR3 is 15 amino acids long. Per germline, CDR1 NNHNN and CDR2 SYGAGS (reference sequence). CDR3 loop: CASGDVGGRGETLYF. CDR3 bases read: TGTGCCAGCGGTGATGTGGGGGGGCGCGGAGAA.

Note on this clone: Gene names refer to mouse genes. Coverage ceases 4 residues before the CDR3 finishes, and the germline J gene fills in the end. The rearrangement links TRBV1 to TRBJ2-3, with TRBD2 matching over 12 bases. CDR3 length equals 16 residues. J gave up 0 bases and V 4 bases, and 2 bases lay outside the gene matches. CDR1 NSQYPW and CDR2 LRSPGD come from the germline V gene (reference sequence). CDR3 in amino acids: CTCSGTGGGSAETLYF. Partial CDR3 DNA: TGCACCTGCAGTGGGACTGGGGGGGGTAGTGCAGAA.